This T cell receptor (beta chain) was sequenced in a study of technical replicates of blood from a handful of donors. V lost 4 bases and J lost 2; bases outside the gene matches: 5. Per the germline V gene, CDR1 is SGHAT and CDR2 is FQNNGV. The CDR3 contains 14 residues. Using immunoSEQ multiplex PCR, the repertoire was profiled, and TCRdb retains in-frame clones only, with some absent. Here the sample spans about 84,000 clones, approximately 97% being singletons. Sequences were obtained from T cells isolated from PBMCs. The J gene is TRBJ2-7, the V gene TRBV11-2; 7 bases fit TRBD2. The TCR sequence derives from a human donor in good health. This chain's CDR3 is CASSYRRETYEQYF. CDR3 in DNA: TGTGCCAGCAGCTATAGGCGGGAGACCTACGAGCAGTACTTC.